A selection of T cell receptor beta chains follows, all from one sample in a study of blood T cell repertoires in COVID-19. Libraries were prepared by immunoSEQ multiplex PCR; TCRdb keeps only in-frame clonotypes and omits some of them. The sample holds some 160,000 clones, 85% to 90% seen once. Sequenced input: peripheral blood. The receptor source for this set is a woman in her 70s with COVID-19, enrolled during active disease. The CDR3 runs from the conserved cysteine through the conserved F or W. Fields, in order: V gene, CDR3 length, J gene, D gene, clone size, CDR3 DNA, CDR3 protein. D genes are given only for firm matches. Rows may omit the clone size; those that give it use once, few, many or a size class.

>TRBV28|14|TRBJ2-3|TRBD2|NA
TGTGCCAGCAGAGGCGGGGGGGCACCGAATACGCAGTATTTT
CASRGGGAPNTQYF
>TRBV28|14|TRBJ1-4|TRBD1|few
TGTGCCAGCAGTTCGACAGGGGGGAATGAAAAACTGTTTTTT
CASSSTGGNEKLFF
>TRBV19|14|TRBJ2-1|TRBD2|NA
TGTGCCAGTACCAAAAGGACTAGGTTTCTTGAGCAGTTCTTC
CASTKRTRFLEQFF
>TRBV18|14|TRBJ1-1|NA|NA
TGTGCCAGCTCACCAGGCTTCTCGAACACTGAAGCTTTCTTT
CASSPGFSNTEAFF
>TRBV5-8|16|TRBJ2-3|TRBD1|NA
TGTGCCAGCAGCCCAGGACAGGGGGCGTACACAGATACGCAGTATTTT
CASSPGQGAYTDTQYF
>TRBV24-1|12|TRBJ1-2|NA|NA
TGTGCCACCAGTGATCTGGGGGCTGGCTACACCTTC
CATSDLGAGYTF
>TRBV28|13|TRBJ2-3|NA|once
TGTGCCAGCAGTCCCATGAGCACAGATACGCAGTATTTT
CASSPMSTDTQYF
>TRBV4-1|13|TRBJ1-2|NA|NA
TGCGCCAGCAGCCGCGAACGGGACTATGGCTACACCTTC
CASSRERDYGYTF
>TRBV7-6|13|TRBJ2-7|NA|NA
TGTGCCAGCAGCCAGGGGACGGTTTCTGAGCAGTACTTC
CASSQGTVSEQYF
>TRBV2|15|TRBJ1-4|NA|NA
TGTGCCAGCAGTGGTTTAGGGGTCCCTAATGAAAAACTGTTTTTT
CASSGLGVPNEKLFF
>TRBV7-3|15|TRBJ2-1|TRBD2|NA
TGTGCCAGCAGCTTAGGTACAGGAGCGGGGGGTGAGCAGTTCTTC
CASSLGTGAGGEQFF
>TRBV5-1|14|TRBJ1-4|NA|NA
TGCGCCAGCAGCTACCAGGGGAGGGGTGAAAAACTGTTTTTT
CASSYQGRGEKLFF
>TRBV5-8|14|TRBJ2-7|TRBD1|NA
TGTGCCAGCAGCCGGGACAGGGGTTCCTACGAGCAGTACTTC
CASSRDRGSYEQYF
>TRBV3-1/TRBV3-2|15|TRBJ2-7|TRBD2|NA
TGTGCCAGCAGCCAAGACAGCGGGGGGGCAGTCGAGCAGTACTTC
CASSQDSGGAVEQYF
>TRBV3-1/TRBV3-2|18|TRBJ2-1|TRBD2|NA
TGTGCCAGCAGCCAAGATGGGACTAGCGGGGGGAAAACCAATGAGCAGTTCTTC
CASSQDGTSGGKTNEQFF
>TRBV30|17|TRBJ2-7|NA|NA
TGTGCCTGGAGTGTTGATCTCTCTCCCGGGTATCCCTACGAGCAGTACTTC
CAWSVDLSPGYPYEQYF
>TRBV25-1|17|TRBJ1-6|TRBD1|NA
TGTGCCAGCAGTGAAGGGAACTGGGGACAGGCCCGTTTACCCCTCCACTTT
CASSEGNWGQARLPLHF
>TRBV7-8|13|TRBJ1-1|NA|few
TGTGCCAGCAGCTTTGCAGAGAACACTGAAGCTTTCTTT
CASSFAENTEAFF
>TRBV5-6|14|TRBJ1-5|NA|NA
TGTGCCAGCAGCACAGGGAGGGGAAATCAGCCCCAGCATTTT
CASSTGRGNQPQHF
>TRBV5-1|15|TRBJ2-7|NA|NA
TGCGCCAGCAGCCAGCGCGGTAATCCAGCTTACGAGCAGTACTTC
CASSQRGNPAYEQYF
>TRBV4-1|16|TRBJ2-3|TRBD2|NA
TGCGCCAGCAGCCTCGGGCGGGGGGCCTTCACAGATACGCAGTATTTT
CASSLGRGAFTDTQYF
>TRBV7-8|15|TRBJ2-1|TRBD2|NA
TGTGCCAGCAGCCATAGCGGGGGGACCTACAATGAGCAGTTCTTC
CASSHSGGTYNEQFF
>TRBV4-2|15|TRBJ1-5|NA|NA
TGTGCCAGCAGCCAAGGGACAGCTTTTATCATGCCCCAGCATTTT
CASSQGTAFIMPQHF
>TRBV7-9|16|TRBJ1-4|NA|NA
TGTGCCAGCGGCGGAGTAGGTGTTGCAACTAATGAAAAACTGTTTTTT
CASGGVGVATNEKLFF
>TRBV7-3|16|TRBJ1-1|TRBD1|NA
TGTGCCAGCAGCCCAGAATCCGGGACAGGGGTCACTGAAGCTTTCTTT
CASSPESGTGVTEAFF
>TRBV18|17|TRBJ1-4|NA|NA
TGTGCCAGCTCACCCTCAACAGGGATTGGCTTTGGAGAAAAACTGTTTTTT
CASSPSTGIGFGEKLFF
>TRBV15|14|TRBJ2-7|NA|NA
TGTGCCACCAGCAGAGGATCTGGGGCCGACGAGCAGTACTTC
CATSRGSGADEQYF
>TRBV7-9|17|TRBJ2-2|TRBD2|NA
TGTGCCAGCAGCTCGACTAGCGGGGGGGCGAACACCGGGGAGCTGTTTTTT
CASSSTSGGANTGELFF
>TRBV7-9|13|TRBJ1-2|NA|NA
TGTGCCAGCAGCCCCGACAGCCCCTATGGCTACACCTTC
CASSPDSPYGYTF
>TRBV5-6|14|TRBJ2-2|NA|NA
TGTGCCAGCAGCTTGCTCGGACAGACCGGGGAGCTGTTTTTT
CASSLLGQTGELFF
>TRBV11-2|14|TRBJ1-1|TRBD1|once
TGTGCCAGCAGCGGGACAGGAAGGTTGGCAGAAGCTTTCTTT
CASSGTGRLAEAFF
>TRBV6-1|14|TRBJ2-3|NA|NA
TGTGCCAGCAGTGAAGGGACAGTGGGAGATACGCAGTATTTT
CASSEGTVGDTQYF
>TRBV10-1|19|TRBJ1-2|NA|NA
TGCGCCAGCAGTGATTTACTTTATCCAGACAGAACCTTAAACTATGGCTACACCTTC
CASSDLLYPDRTLNYGYTF
>TRBV7-2|19|TRBJ2-1|TRBD1|once
TGTGCCAGCAGCCCCCGGATGGGACAGCCAAGGAGTGCCTACAATGAGCAGTTCTTC
CASSPRMGQPRSAYNEQFF
>TRBV18|16|TRBJ1-1|NA|NA
TGTGCCAGCTCACCAGGGGTGGGGGCATTGGGTACTGAAGCTTTCTTT
CASSPGVGALGTEAFF
>TRBV28|14|TRBJ1-2|NA|NA
TGTGCCAGCAGCCCTGCGGGCACTAACTATGGCTACACCTTC
CASSPAGTNYGYTF
>TRBV3-1/TRBV3-2|16|TRBJ2-4|TRBD1|NA
TGTGCCAGCAGCCACAGGGGGTTAGGGACCAAAAACATTCAGTACTTC
CASSHRGLGTKNIQYF
>TRBV11-1|15|TRBJ2-1|TRBD1|NA
TGTGCCAGCAGCCTCCGGACAGGGGGCGGGAGTGAGCAGTTCTTC
CASSLRTGGGSEQFF
>TRBV6-5|13|TRBJ2-2|NA|NA
TGCCAAAGCCGGGACAAGAACACCGGGGAGCTGTTTTTT
CQSRDKNTGELFF
>TRBV11-2|13|TRBJ1-2|NA|NA
TGTGCCAGCAGCTTAGGCAGGGACTATGGCTACACCTTC
CASSLGRDYGYTF
>TRBV6-6|14|TRBJ2-2|TRBD1|NA
TGTGCCAGCCGCGAGACAGGGGACACCGGGGAGCTGTTTTTT
CASRETGDTGELFF
>TRBV28|15|TRBJ1-1|TRBD1|NA
TGTGCCAGCAGGCCTAGGGACAGGGTGACCACTGAAGCTTTCTTT
CASRPRDRVTTEAFF
>TRBV10-3|16|TRBJ2-5|TRBD2|NA
TGTGCCATCAGTGAGTCGACTCGGGGGGAACAAGAGACCCAGTACTTC
CAISESTRGEQETQYF
>TRBV28|14|TRBJ1-2|NA|NA
TGTGCCAGCAGATTGGACAGCGGGGTCTATGGCTACACCTTC
CASRLDSGVYGYTF
>TRBV28|15|TRBJ1-5|TRBD1|NA
TGTGCCAGCAGGCCATACAGGGGGCAAATTTGGCCCCAGCATTTT
CASRPYRGQIWPQHF
>TRBV30|14|TRBJ1-3|NA|few
TGTGCCTTTAGGGGAAGTTCCTCTGGAAACACCATATATTTT
CAFRGSSSGNTIYF
>TRBV3-1/TRBV3-2|13|TRBJ2-1|TRBD1|NA
TGTGCCAGCAGCCATCGACAGGGAAAAGAGCAGTTCTTC
CASSHRQGKEQFF
>TRBV28|12|TRBJ1-5|TRBD1|NA
TGTGCCACCGGGACAGGGAATCAGCCCCAGCATTTT
CATGTGNQPQHF